This T cell receptor (beta chain) was found in a study of blood T cell repertoires in COVID-19. The wider study: Whether acute or convalescent, the COVID-19 samples came from the United States, Italy and Spain. The analysed material was cDNA or gDNA that came from T cells, B-cell-depleted T cells, or PBMCs.

This CDR3 is built from 17 residues. Trimming cost V 4 bases and J 0 bases, with 18 bases left between them. CDR1 and CDR2 (germline): SGHDN, FVKESK. Authors' processing steps: Estimation of nucleated cell counts was performed using reference gene primer amplification. Only in-frame clones appear in the TCRdb table, and some are missing; sequencing was by immunoSEQ multiplex PCR. V, J and clone size are those of that table, while D and trimming were read from the DNA. The sample has about 300,000 clones, 88% seen once. Specimen: peripheral blood. The source is a woman in her 30s who had recovered from COVID-19. This sequence joins TRBV14 and TRBJ1-2; weak D call: TRBD1 (5 bases). This CDR3 reads CASSRREGARANYGYTF. The CDR3 nucleotides are TGTGCCAGCAGCCGGAGGGAAGGGGCCAGAGCTAACTATGGCTACACCTTC.